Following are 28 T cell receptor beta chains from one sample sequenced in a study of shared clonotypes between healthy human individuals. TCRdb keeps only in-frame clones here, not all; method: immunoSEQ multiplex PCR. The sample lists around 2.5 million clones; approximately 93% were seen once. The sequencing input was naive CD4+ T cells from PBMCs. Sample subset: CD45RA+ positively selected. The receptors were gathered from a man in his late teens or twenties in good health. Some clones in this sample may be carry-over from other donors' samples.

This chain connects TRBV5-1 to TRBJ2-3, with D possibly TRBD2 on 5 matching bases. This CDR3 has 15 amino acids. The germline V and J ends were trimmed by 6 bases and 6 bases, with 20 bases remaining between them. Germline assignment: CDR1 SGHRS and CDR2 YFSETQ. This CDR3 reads CASTAAGTAKDTQYF. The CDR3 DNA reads TGCGCCAGCACCGCGGCGGGTACCGCGAAGGATACGCAGTATTTT.

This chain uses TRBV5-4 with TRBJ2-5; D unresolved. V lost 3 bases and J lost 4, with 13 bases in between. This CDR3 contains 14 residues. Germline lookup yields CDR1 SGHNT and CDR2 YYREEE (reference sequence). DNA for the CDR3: TGTGCCAGCAGCTATATCACGGTGGGAGAGACCCAGTACTTC. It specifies CASSYITVGETQYF.

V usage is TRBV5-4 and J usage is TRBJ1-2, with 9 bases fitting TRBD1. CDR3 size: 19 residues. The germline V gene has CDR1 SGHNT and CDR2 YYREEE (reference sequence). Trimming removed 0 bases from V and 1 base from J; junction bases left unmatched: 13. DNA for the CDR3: TGTGCCAGCAGCTTGGGAGGTGGGACAGGGTACGGGTTTAACTATGGCTACACCTTC. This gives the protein CASSLGGGTGYGFNYGYTF.

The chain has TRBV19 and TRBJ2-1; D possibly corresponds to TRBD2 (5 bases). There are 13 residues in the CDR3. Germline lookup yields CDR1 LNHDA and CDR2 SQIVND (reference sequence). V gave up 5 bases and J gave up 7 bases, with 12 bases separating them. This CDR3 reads CASSPRGWNEQFF. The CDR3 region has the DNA TGTGCCAGTAGTCCCCGCGGGTGGAATGAGCAGTTCTTC.

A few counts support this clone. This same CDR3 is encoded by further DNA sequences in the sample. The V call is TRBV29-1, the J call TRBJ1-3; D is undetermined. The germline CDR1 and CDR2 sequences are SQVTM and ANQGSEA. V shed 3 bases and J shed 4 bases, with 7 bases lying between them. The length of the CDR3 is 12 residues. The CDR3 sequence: CSVDQGGNTIYF. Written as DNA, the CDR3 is TGCAGCGTTGATCAAGGGGGAAACACCATATATTTT. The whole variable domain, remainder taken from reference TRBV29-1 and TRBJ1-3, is SAVISQKPSRDICQRGTSLTIQCQVDSQVTMMFWYRQQPGQSLTLIATANQGSEATYESGFVIDKFPISRPNLTFSTLTVSNMSPEDSSIYLCSVDQGGNTIYFGEGSWLTVV.

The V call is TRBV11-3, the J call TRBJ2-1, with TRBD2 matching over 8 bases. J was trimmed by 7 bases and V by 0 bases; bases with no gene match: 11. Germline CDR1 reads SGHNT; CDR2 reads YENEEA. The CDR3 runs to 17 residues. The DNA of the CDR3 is TGTGCCAGCAGCTTAGAAGGGACCTTAGCGGGGTCAAATGAGCAGTTCTTC. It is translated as CASSLEGTLAGSNEQFF.

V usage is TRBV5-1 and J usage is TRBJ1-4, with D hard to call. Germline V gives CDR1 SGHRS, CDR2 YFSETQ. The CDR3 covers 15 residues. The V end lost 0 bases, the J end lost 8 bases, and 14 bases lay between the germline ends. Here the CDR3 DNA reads TGCGCCAGCAGCTTGGGTGGTGGCCAGGAGGAAAAACTGTTTTTT. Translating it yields CASSLGGGQEEKLFF.

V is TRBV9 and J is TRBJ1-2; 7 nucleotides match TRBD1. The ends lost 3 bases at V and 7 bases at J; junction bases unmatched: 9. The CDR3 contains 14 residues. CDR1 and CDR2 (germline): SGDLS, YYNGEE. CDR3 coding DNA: TGTGCCAGCAGCGGACTTCTGGGACAGACTGGCTACACCTTC. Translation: CASSGLLGQTGYTF. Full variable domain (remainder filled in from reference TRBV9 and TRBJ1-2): DSGVTQTPKHLITATGQRVTLRCSPRSGDLSVYWYQQSLDQGLQFLIQYYNGEERAKGNILERFSAQQFPDLHSELNLSSLELGDSALYFCASSGLLGQTGYTFGSGTRLTVV.

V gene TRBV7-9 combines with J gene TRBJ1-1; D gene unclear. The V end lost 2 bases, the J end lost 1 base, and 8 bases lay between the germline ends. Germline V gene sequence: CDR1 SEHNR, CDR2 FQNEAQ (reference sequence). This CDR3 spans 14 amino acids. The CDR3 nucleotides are TGTGCCAGCAGCTTATTCCAGGCGAACACTGAAGCTTTCTTT. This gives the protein CASSLFQANTEAFF.

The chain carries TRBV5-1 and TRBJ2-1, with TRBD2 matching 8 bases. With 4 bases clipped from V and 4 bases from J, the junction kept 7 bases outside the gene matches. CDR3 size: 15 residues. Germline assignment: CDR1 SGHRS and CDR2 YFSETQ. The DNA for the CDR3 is TGCGCCAGCAGCCCGGTGACTAGCGCGTACAATGAGCAGTTCTTC. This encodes CASSPVTSAYNEQFF. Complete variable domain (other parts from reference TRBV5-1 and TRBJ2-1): KAGVTQTPRYLIKTRGQQVTLSCSPISGHRSVSWYQQTPGQGLQFLFEYFSETQRNKGNFPGRFSGRQFSNSRSEMNVSTLELGDSALYLCASSPVTSAYNEQFFGPGTRLTVL.

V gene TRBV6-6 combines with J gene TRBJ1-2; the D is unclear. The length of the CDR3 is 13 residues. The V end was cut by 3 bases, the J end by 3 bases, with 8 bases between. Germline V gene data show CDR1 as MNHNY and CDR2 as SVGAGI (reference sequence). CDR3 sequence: CASSYLNDYGYTF. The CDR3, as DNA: TGTGCCAGCAGTTATCTTAACGACTATGGCTACACCTTC.

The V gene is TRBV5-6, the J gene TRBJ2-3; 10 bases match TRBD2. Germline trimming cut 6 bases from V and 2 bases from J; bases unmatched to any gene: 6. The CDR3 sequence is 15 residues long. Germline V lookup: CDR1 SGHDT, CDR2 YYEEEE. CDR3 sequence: CASTKLAGFTDTQYF. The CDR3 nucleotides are TGTGCCAGCACTAAACTAGCGGGGTTCACAGATACGCAGTATTTT.

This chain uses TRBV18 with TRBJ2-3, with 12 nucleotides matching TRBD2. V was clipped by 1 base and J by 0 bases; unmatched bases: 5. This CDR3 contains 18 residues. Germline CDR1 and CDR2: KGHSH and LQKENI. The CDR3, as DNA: TGTGCCAGCTCACCACTGCGGACTAGCGGGACTAGCACAGATACGCAGTATTTT. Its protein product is CASSPLRTSGTSTDTQYF.

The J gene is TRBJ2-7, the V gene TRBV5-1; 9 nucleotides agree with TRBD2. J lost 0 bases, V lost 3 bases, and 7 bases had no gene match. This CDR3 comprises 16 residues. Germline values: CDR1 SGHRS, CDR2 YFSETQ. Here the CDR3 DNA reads TGCGCCAGCAGCTCCGTTAGCGGGGGAGGCTCCTACGAGCAGTACTTC. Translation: CASSSVSGGGSYEQYF.

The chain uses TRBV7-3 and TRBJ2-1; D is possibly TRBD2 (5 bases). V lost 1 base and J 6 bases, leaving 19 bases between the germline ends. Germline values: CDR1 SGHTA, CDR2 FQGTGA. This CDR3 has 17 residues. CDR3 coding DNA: TGTGCCAGCAGCTTAAGAATTCCGGGAAGAAGCCCCAATGAGCAGTTCTTC. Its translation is CASSLRIPGRSPNEQFF.

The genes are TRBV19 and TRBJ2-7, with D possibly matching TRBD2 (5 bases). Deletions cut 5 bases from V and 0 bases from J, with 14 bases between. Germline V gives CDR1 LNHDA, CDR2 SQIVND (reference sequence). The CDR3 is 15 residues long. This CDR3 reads CASSLKAVSSYEQYF. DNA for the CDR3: TGTGCCAGTAGTCTTAAAGCGGTTAGCTCCTACGAGCAGTACTTC. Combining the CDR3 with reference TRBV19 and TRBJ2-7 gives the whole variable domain DGGITQSPKYLFRKEGQNVTLSCEQNLNHDAMYWYRQDPGQGLRLIYYSQIVNDFQKGDIAEGYSVSREKKESFPLTVTSAQKNPTAFYLCASSLKAVSSYEQYFGPGTRLTVT.

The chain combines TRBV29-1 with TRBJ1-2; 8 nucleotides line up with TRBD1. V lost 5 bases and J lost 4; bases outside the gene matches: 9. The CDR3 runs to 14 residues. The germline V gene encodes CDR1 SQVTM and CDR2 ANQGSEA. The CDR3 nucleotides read TGCAGCGTTTTCGGACAGGGCATATTCTATGGCTACACCTTC. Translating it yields CSVFGQGIFYGYTF.

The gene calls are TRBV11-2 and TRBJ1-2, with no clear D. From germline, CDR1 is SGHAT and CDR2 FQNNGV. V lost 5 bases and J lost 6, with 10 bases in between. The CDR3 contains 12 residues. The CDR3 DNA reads TGTGCCAGCAGCCCCCTAACCCATGGCTACACCTTC. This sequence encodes CASSPLTHGYTF.

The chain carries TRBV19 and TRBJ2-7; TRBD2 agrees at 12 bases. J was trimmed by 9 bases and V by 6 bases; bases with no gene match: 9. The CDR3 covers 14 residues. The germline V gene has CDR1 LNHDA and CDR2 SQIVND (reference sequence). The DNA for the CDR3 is TGTGCCAGTAGAGAGACTAGCGGGAGTAGGTCGCAGTACTTC. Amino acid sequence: CASRETSGSRSQYF.

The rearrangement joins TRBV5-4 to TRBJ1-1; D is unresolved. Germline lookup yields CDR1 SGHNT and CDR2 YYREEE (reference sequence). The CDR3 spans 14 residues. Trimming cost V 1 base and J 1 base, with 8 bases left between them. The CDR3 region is CASSLLHPNTEAFF. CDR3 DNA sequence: TGTGCCAGCAGCTTGCTCCACCCGAACACTGAAGCTTTCTTT.

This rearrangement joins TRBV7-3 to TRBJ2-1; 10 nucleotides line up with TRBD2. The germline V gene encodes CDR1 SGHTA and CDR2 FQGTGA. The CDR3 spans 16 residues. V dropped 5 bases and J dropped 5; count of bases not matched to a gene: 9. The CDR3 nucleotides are TGTGCCAGCAGCGGTACCGGGACTAGCGAGAACAATGAGCAGTTCTTC. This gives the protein CASSGTGTSENNEQFF.

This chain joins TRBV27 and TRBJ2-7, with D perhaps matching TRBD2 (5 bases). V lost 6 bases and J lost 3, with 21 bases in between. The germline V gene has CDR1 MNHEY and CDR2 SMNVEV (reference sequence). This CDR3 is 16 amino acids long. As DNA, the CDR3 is TGTGCCAGCAGGCGGGTGGCGGATGAGGGATTCTACGAGCAGTACTTC. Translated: CASRRVADEGFYEQYF.

DNA for the CDR3: TGTGCCATCAGAGAGGGACTAGCGGGAGAGCAGTTCTTC. Translating it yields CAIREGLAGEQFF. This rearrangement joins TRBV10-3 to TRBJ2-1; TRBD2 matches at 13 bases. The length of the CDR3 is 13 residues. Looked up from germline, CDR1 is ENHRY and CDR2 is SYGVKD. V was clipped by 6 bases and J by 10 bases; unmatched bases: 3.

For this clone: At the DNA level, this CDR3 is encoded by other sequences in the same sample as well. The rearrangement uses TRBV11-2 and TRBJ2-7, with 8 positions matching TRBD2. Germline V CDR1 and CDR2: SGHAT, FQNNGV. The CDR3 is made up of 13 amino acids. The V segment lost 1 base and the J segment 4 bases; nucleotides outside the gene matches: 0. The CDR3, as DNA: TGTGCCAGCAGCTTAGGCGGGGGGTACGAGCAGTACTTC. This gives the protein CASSLGGGYEQYF.

The CDR3 DNA reads TGTGCCAGCAGCTTGGCAGGGGTCCCCGGCTACACCTTC. Encoded protein: CASSLAGVPGYTF. The V call is TRBV5-5, the J call TRBJ1-2; maybe TRBD1 (6 bases). The CDR3 covers 13 residues. Trimming shortened V by 0 bases and J by 8 bases, and 11 bases separated the two germline ends. CDR1 SGHKS and CDR2 YYEKEE come from the germline V gene (reference sequence).

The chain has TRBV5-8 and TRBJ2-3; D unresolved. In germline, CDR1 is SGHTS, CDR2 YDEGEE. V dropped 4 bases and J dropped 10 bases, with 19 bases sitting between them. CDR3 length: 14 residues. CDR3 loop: CASSLTVGPWAQYF. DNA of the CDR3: TGTGCCAGCAGCCTCACCGTTGGGCCGTGGGCGCAGTATTTT. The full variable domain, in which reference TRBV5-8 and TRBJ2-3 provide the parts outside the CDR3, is EAGVTQSPTHLIKTRGQQATLRCSPISGHTSVYWYQQALGLGLQFLLWYDEGEERNRGNFPPRFSGRQFPNYSSELNVNALELEDSALYLCASSLTVGPWAQYFGPGTRLTVL.

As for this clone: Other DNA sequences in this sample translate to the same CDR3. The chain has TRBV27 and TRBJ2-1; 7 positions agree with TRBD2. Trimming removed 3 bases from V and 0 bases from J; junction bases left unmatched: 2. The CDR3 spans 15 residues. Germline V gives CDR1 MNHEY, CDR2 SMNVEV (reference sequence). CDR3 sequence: CASSFGGSSYNEQFF. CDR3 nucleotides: TGTGCCAGCAGTTTCGGCGGGAGCTCCTACAATGAGCAGTTCTTC.

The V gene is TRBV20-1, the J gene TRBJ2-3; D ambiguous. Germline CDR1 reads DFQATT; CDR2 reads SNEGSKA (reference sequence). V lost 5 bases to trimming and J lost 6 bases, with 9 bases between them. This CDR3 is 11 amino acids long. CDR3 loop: CSAPPADTQYF. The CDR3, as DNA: TGCAGTGCTCCCCCCGCGGATACGCAGTATTTT.